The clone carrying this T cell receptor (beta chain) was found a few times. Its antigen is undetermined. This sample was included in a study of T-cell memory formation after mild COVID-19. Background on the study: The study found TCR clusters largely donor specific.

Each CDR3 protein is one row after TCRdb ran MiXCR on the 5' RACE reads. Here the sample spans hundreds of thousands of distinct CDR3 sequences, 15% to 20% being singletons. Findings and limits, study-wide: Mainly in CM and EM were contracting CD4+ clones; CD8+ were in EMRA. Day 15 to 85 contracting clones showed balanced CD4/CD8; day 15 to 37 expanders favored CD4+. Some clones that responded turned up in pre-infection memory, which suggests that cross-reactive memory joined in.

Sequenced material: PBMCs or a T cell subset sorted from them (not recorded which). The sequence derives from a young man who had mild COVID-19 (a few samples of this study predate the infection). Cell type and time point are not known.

The CDR3 nucleotides read TGTGCCAGCCTACAGGGCTACGAGCAGTACTTC. This sequence encodes CASLQGYEQYF. The chain is built from TRBV6-5 and TRBJ2-7; D is perhaps TRBD1 (6 bases). CDR1 is MNHEY, CDR2 SVGAGI, per germline. CDR3 length equals 11 residues. V was cut by 8 bases and J by 3 bases, with 8 bases left in between.